The TCR beta chain described here comes from a study of cytomegalovirus exposure and HLA in healthy donors (dated by TCRdb to 2016 to 2017). Study-level background: An earlier analysis of some 550 of the donors reported 250 to 300 Gb of sequence data and around 110 million unique TCR beta sequences from 150 million to 200 million T cells. Around 300 gigabases of sequencing data and approximately 93 million unique TCR sequences were included in an early release covering 500 to 750 HLA-typed donors. Among the roughly 400 genotyped donors, roughly 80% belonged to the genetic ancestry cluster associated with self-reported Caucasian donors. The study aimed to test whether signatures of past pathogen exposure could be identified by cataloging public T cell receptors. The study used immunosequencing to profile the T cell repertoires of more than 650 subjects and linked those repertoires to cytomegalovirus serostatus. A separate validation cohort of roughly 120 different subjects was used in addition to the 666-subject first cohort. The study combined high-throughput TCR immunosequencing, statistical association of individual TCRs with disease status, and machine learning to predict cytomegalovirus infection status. To study patterns of TCR occurrence, a later analysis re-analyzed previously published TCR beta repertoires from 666 donors and added high-resolution HLA genotyping. The later analysis used no new phenotypic data to find candidate immune exposures, relying instead on TCR beta sequences and their occurrence across donors. An earlier analysis of 587 of the donors used high-throughput TCR beta sequencing to judge whether each TCR beta V gene segment behaved as functional or pseudogenic. Alongside the repertoire data, information on donor age, sex, ethnicity and CMV serostatus was compiled. A later genetic analysis used genome-wide SNP genotypes for 398 of the 666 donors, treating that subset as a discovery cohort. All discovery cohort repertoires had been generated using a single sequencing platform. HLA typing covered class I and class II loci at four-digit resolution. Typing coverage varied by locus: roughly 629-640 donors for A, B, C, DRB1 and DQB1; 500 to 550 for DQA1; more than 600 for DPA1; 450 to 480 for DPB1. A handful of DR-DQ haplotypes were treated as single units for association and clustering because of strong linkage in the cohort. Across 398 genotyped donors of the cohort, an average of about 240,000 unique TCR beta nucleotide sequences per donor were sequenced, and roughly 18% of those sequences were non-productive. Overall results and qualifications from the work: Some IMGT-functional V segments, including TRBV6-2 and TRBV6-3, could not be distinguished by the 87-base-pair reads and were therefore excluded. The authors suggested that the approach could potentially be extended to other disease states and immunological phenotypes. Most CMV-associated TCR beta chains appeared to be HLA-restricted in a later analysis, and the HLA associations seemed to be driven largely by CMV exposure. The study listed 164 TCR beta chains as associated with cytomegalovirus. Correlated functional status among segregating V segments might reflect linkage disequilibrium, but an unknown experimental factor could not be ruled out. A cluster of highly shared sequence variants was judged likely to represent a technical artifact of the sequencing pipeline. A further reported finding was that TCR beta sequences accurately predicted the HLA-A and HLA-B alleles for most subjects in the first cohort. Because HLA typing was unavailable for some donors at each locus, only the typed subset was used in association tests. Sequencing depth was assumed to be roughly uniform across donors in the presence/absence analyses, though that assumption may not hold. A later analysis associated 15,000 to 20,000 TCR beta sequences with specific HLA alleles at a false discovery rate of 0.05. The only immune exposure information available for the cohort was CMV serostatus. When HLA alleles, especially DR and DQ, strongly co-occurred, TCR associations were difficult to assign to individual alleles. In a later genetic analysis, a missense DCLRE1C variant was associated with V-gene and J-gene trimming of TCR beta chains, and the association was replicated in an independent cohort. Compared with equally common non-associated chains, HLA-associated TCR beta chains in a later analysis were more clonally expanded and had lower generation probabilities. In both the original and validation cohorts, the classifier was reported to diagnose cytomegalovirus status with high specificity and sensitivity. Most TCR sequences were observed very rarely across donors, whereas some public TCRs were present in many individuals. In an earlier analysis of 587 of the donors, most TCR beta V segments appeared in productive rearrangements about 87% or about 30% of the time, broadly matching IMGT annotations. A later analysis found that TCR association rates varied across HLA loci, with DRB1 alleles showing the most associated TCRs and HLA-C alleles the fewest. Only TCR beta chains were sequenced in this cohort, and the absence of alpha or paired-chain data limited detectable features. In a later analysis, several top co-occurrence clusters were reported to appear linked to parvovirus B19, influenza, CMV and Epstein-Barr virus. About 17 rarely observed V segments, including chromosome 9 orphons, were excluded from the earlier analysis of a few hundred of the donors because counts were too low. In vitro tests confirmed that a few of the cytomegalovirus-associated TCR beta chains recognize cytomegalovirus antigens. Compared with the 666-donor mean, donors in an Asian-associated ancestry cluster had fewer N-insertions in productive TCRs, according to a later genetic analysis.

The cohort was made up of approximately 670 healthy bone marrow donors. Cohort members were all nominally healthy when sampled, although unrecorded immune exposures were likely present. The donor was CMV seropositive and belonged to the group of more than 250 seropositive cohort members. Each donor provided a peripheral blood sample, and peripheral blood mononuclear cells were used for TCR beta sequencing. The Qiagen DNeasy Blood Extraction Kit was used to extract genomic DNA from the blood cell samples. This clone came up a few times. Its cognate antigen has yet to be identified. Base qualities are not at hand, and no much larger clone is one base apart. Based on the germline V gene, the CDR1 and CDR2 sequences are SGHDT and YYEEEE. Spanning cysteine to phenylalanine, the CDR3 consists of 14 amino acids. Left in the record is the CDR3 DNA by itself, 42 bases read in frame from the first base. V is pared back by 4 bases and J by 5 bases, with 15 bases lying between the germline termini.

To prepare the library, the immunoSEQ multiplex PCR assay was applied. A mixture of 60 forward primers for TCR Vbeta segments and 13 reverse primers for TCR Jbeta segments was used in the multiplex PCR. A multiplex PCR assay on genomic DNA amplified the CDR3 region of rearranged TCR beta genes. The amplified TCR beta libraries were sequenced on the Illumina HiSeq System as 87-base-pair reads. The original methods were these. A later analysis counted approximately 76 million unique TCR beta chains across the 666 repertoires, and approximately 11 million of these chains were shared by at least two donors. Raw reads were error-corrected and collapsed into unique sequences with a nearest-neighbor algorithm that merged closely related sequences to remove PCR and sequencing errors. V, D and J gene segments were assigned by aligning CDR3 sequences to IMGT reference sequences. For a sequence to be retained, at least a six-nucleotide match to both a V gene segment and a J gene segment was required. Rearrangements were called productive when the CDR3 lacked stop codons and stayed in frame with V and J; all others were non-productive. Following IMGT convention, CDR3 was defined as the stretch from the second conserved V-encoded cysteine up to the conserved J-encoded phenylalanine. The earlier analysis of around 640 of the donors excluded sequences that lacked an unambiguous match to a single V gene segment. An earlier analysis of under 750 of the donors called V segments functional above 56.7% productive rearrangements and segregating when the between-donor standard deviation exceeded 5%. A statistical classification framework was built to diagnose cytomegalovirus status from the catalog of TCR beta chain sequences. In a later analysis, TCR nucleotide sequences were compared against IMGT/GENE-DB human TR gene sequences so that V and J genes could be assigned. Using the TCRdist pipeline, a later analysis assigned CDR3 sequences along with most-parsimonious VDJ recombination scenarios. In a later analysis, each TCR beta chain was defined by its CDR3 amino acid sequence together with its V-gene family, and reads without a unique V-gene family were excluded. To address suspected cross-contamination and a sequencing artifact, a later analysis removed roughly 580 highly shared, low-generation-probability nucleotide sequences. In a later analysis, a clonal expansion index for each public chain was calculated from normalized within-repertoire ranks of inferred template counts. In a later analysis, generation probabilities were computed with a VDJ recombination model fitted to out-of-frame rearrangements, and the resulting probabilities were checked against IGoR. A later analysis scored TCR-TCR, TCR-HLA and TCR-CMV co-occurrence with hypergeometric tests, applying a repertoire-size bias correction to TCR pairs. False discovery rates were estimated in a later analysis by permuting HLA or CMV assignments 20 times. A later analysis grouped co-occurring TCRs with DBSCAN, adding TCRdist sequence similarity when clustering within HLA-allele-positive subsets. Repertoires with fewer than 30,000 or more than 120,000 public chains were left out of co-occurrence clustering, as were five repertoires with anomalous nucleotide sharing. In TCRdb, the immuneACCESS table is reduced to in-frame sequences with V and J assigned. These tables do not hold every clone; where another copy was compared, an unresolved V gene accounts for under half, and the others remain unexplained. From that table come the V and J calls and clone size; the DNA was used to work out D and trimming. This sample is represented by around 150,000 clones; about 79% of them were singletons. More than 13% of the sample goes to the ten largest clones.

The receptor was isolated from a man between 45 and 60 years old in good health and CMV-seropositive. What was sequenced was PBMCs. Recombination connected TRBV5-6 to TRBJ1-2; D gene: possibly TRBD1, on 6 matching bases. The CDR3 protein: CASSQRTAPYGYTF. The DNA reads TGTGCCAGCAGCCAGAGGACAGCTCCATATGGCTACACCTTC.